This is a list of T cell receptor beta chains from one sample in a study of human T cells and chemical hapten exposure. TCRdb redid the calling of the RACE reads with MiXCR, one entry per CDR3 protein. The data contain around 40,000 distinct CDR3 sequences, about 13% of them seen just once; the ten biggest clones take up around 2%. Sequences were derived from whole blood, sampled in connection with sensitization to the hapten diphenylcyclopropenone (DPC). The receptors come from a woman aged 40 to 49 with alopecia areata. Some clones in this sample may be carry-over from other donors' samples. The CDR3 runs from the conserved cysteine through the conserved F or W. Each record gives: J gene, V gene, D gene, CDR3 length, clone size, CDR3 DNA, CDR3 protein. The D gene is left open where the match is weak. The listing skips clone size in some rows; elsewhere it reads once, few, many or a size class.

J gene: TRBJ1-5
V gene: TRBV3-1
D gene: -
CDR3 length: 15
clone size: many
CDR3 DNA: TGTGCCAGCAGCCATGCCGGACGGGGAAATCAGCCCCAGCATTTT
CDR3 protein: CASSHAGRGNQPQHF

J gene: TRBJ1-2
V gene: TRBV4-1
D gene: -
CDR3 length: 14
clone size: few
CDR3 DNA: TGCGCCAGCAGCCAAGATTGGGTGACCTATGGCTACACCTTC
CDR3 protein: CASSQDWVTYGYTF

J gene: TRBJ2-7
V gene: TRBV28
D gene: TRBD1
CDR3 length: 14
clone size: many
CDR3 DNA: TGTGCCAGCAAGAACAGGGGGTCCTCCTACGAGCAGTACTTC
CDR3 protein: CASKNRGSSYEQYF

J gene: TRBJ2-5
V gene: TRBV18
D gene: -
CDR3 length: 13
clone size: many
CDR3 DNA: TGTGCCAGCTCACCACCGGGAGAAGAGACCCAGTACTTC
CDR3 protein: CASSPPGEETQYF

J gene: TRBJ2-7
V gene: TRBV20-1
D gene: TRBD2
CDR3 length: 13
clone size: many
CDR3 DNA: TGCAGTGCCCCCCCGGCTAGCGGGGGCGAGCAGTACTTC
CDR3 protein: CSAPPASGGEQYF

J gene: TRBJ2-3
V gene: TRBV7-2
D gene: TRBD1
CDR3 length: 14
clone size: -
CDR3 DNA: TGTGCCAGCAGCTTAGGACAGGGACCAGATACGCAGTATTTT
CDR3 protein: CASSLGQGPDTQYF

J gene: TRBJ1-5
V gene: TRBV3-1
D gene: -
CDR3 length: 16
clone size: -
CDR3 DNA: TGTGCCAGCAGCCATAACTTCGGACCGGGGGGTCAGCCCCAGCATTTT
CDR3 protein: CASSHNFGPGGQPQHF

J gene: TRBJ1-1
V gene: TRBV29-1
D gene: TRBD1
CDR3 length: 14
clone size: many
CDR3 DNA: TGCAGCGTTCGTCCCGGGACAGTGACGACTGAAGCTTTCTTT
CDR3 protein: CSVRPGTVTTEAFF

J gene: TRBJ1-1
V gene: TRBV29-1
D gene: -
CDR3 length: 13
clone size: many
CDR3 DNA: TGCAGCGTTGAGAGACGGATGAACACTGAAGCTTTCTTT
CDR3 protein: CSVERRMNTEAFF

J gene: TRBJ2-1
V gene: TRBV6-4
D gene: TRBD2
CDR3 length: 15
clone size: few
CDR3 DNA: TGTGCCAGCAGCGCGACTAGCGGGGGGGTCCATGAGCAGTTCTTC
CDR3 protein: CASSATSGGVHEQFF

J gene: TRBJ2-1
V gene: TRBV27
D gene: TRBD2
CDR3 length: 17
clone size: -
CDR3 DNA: TGTGCCAGCAGTTCCCCCCTCCTAGCGGGGGGCCTCAATGAGCAGTTCTTC
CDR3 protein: CASSSPLLAGGLNEQFF

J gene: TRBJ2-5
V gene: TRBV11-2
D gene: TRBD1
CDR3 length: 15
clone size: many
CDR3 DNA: TGTGCCAGCAGCCCAGGGGGCTGGGGCGCAGAGACCCAGTACTTC
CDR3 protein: CASSPGGWGAETQYF

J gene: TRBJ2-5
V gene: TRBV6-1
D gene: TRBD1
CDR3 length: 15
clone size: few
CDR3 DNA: TGTGCCAGCAGTGACTCGGGACAGGGGCTCGAGACCCAGTACTTC
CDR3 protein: CASSDSGQGLETQYF

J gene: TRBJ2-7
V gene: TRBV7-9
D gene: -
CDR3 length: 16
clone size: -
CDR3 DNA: TGTGCCAGCAGTTTGAGCATGACCTGGGAGCCCTACGAGCAGTACTTC
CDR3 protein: CASSLSMTWEPYEQYF

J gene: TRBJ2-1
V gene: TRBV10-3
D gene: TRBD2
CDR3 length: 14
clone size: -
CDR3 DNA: TGTGCCACGAAAAGCGGGACTAGCGATAATGAGCAGTTCTTC
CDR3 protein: CATKSGTSDNEQFF

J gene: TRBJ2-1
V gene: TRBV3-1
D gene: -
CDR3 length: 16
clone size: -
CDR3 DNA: TGTGCCAGCAGCCAAGGCGGGGTAAACAGGGTCTATGAGCAGTTCTTC
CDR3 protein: CASSQGGVNRVYEQFF

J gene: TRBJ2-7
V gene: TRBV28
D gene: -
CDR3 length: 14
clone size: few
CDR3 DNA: TGTGCCAGCAGTTTTAGCGCTAGCTCCTACGAGCAGTACTTC
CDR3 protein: CASSFSASSYEQYF

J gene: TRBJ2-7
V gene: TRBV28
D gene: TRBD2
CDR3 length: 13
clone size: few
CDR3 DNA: TGTGCCAGCAGAGCGGGGGGGCCGGACGAGCAGTACTTC
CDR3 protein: CASRAGGPDEQYF

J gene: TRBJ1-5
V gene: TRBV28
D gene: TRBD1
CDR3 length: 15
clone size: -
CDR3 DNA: TGTGCCAGTAGGGGACAGGGGTTGAACAATCAGCCCCAGCATTTT
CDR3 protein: CASRGQGLNNQPQHF

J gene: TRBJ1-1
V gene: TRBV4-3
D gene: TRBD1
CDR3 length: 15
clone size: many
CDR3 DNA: TGCGCCAGCAGCCAAGGGACAGGGGCAAACACTGAAGCTTTCTTT
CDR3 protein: CASSQGTGANTEAFF

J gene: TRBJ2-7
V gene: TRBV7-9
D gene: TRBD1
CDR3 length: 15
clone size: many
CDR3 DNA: TGTGCCAGCAGCTTAGCAGGGACAGGGTTTGAAGAGCAGTACTTC
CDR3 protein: CASSLAGTGFEEQYF

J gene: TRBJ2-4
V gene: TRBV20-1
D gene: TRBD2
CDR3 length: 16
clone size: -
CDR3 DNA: TGCAGTGCTAGAGATTGGGCTAGCGGGAGCAAAAACATTCAGTACTTC
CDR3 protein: CSARDWASGSKNIQYF

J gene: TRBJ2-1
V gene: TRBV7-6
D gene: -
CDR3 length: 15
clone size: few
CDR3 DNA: TGTGCCAGCAGCTCCCAGGGATTACCCCTCGATGAGCAGTTCTTC
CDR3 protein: CASSSQGLPLDEQFF

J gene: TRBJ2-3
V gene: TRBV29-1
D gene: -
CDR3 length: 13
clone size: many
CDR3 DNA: TGCAGCGTTAAGGGGTTCGGCGCAGATACGCAGTATTTT
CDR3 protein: CSVKGFGADTQYF

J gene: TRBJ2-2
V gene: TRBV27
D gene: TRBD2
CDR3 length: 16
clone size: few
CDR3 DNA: TGTGCCAGCAGTACCTCCGGAGCGGGAGGGACCGGGGAGCTGTTTTTT
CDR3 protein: CASSTSGAGGTGELFF

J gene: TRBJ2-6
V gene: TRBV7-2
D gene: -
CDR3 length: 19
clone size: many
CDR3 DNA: TGTGCCAGCAGCCCGATCGCGTACAGGGAAGGGACTGGGGCCAACGTCCTGACTTTC
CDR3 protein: CASSPIAYREGTGANVLTF

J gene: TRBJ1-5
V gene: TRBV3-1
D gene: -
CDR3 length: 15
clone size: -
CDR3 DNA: TGTGCCAGCAGCCACGCGGGGGGGCTGGGTCAGCCCCAGCATTTT
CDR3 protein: CASSHAGGLGQPQHF

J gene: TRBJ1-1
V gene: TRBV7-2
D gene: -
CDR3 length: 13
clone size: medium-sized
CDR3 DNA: TGTGCCAGCAGCTGGGTACAGGGATTTGAAGCTTTCTTT
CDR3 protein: CASSWVQGFEAFF

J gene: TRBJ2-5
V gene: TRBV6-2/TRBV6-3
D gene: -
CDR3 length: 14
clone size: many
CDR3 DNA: TGTGCCAGCAGCCTTGGACAGCCCCCAGAGACCCAGTACTTC
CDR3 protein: CASSLGQPPETQYF

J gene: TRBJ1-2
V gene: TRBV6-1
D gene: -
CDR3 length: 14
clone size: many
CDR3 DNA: TGTGCCAGCAGTGACGGAACGGAACTCTATGGCTACACCTTC
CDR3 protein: CASSDGTELYGYTF

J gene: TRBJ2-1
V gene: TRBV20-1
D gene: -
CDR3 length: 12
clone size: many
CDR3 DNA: TGCAGTGCTAGGCCCCCCTACAATGAGCAGTTCTTC
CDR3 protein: CSARPPYNEQFF

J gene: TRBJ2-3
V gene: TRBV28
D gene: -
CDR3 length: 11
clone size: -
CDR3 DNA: TGTGCCAGCAGTAGCCGCGATACGCAGTATTTT
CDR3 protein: CASSSRDTQYF

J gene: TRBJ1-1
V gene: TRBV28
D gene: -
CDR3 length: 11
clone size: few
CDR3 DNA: TGTGCCAGCAGGAGCCCAAGCGAAGCTTTCTTT
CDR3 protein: CASRSPSEAFF

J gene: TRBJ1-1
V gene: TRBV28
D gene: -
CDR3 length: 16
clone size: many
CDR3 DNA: TGTGCCAGCACCCCGCCGGGGACCTCTCTACCCCCGGAAGCTTTCTTT
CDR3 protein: CASTPPGTSLPPEAFF

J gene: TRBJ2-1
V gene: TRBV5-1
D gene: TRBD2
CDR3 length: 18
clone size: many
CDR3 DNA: TGCGCCAGCAGCCCCGGGACTAGCGGGAGGGCAGGGGGCAATGAGCAGTTCTTC
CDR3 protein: CASSPGTSGRAGGNEQFF

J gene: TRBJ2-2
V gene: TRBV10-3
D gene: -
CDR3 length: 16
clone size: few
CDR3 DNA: TGTGCCATCAGTGAGTTTTTACTATCGAACACCGGGGAGCTGTTTTTT
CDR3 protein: CAISEFLLSNTGELFF

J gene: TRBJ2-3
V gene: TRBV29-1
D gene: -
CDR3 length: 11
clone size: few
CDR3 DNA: TGCAGCGTTGTTTGGTGGGATACGCAGTATTTT
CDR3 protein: CSVVWWDTQYF

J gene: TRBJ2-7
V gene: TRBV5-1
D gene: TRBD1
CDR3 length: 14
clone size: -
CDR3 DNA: TGCGCCAGCAGCGCGACAGGGCGAGCCAACGAGCAGTACTTC
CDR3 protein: CASSATGRANEQYF

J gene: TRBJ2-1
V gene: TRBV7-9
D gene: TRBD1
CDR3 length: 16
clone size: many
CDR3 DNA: TGTGCCAGCAGCCCCGGGTCCTGGACAGGATCGACTGAGCAGTTCTTC
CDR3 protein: CASSPGSWTGSTEQFF

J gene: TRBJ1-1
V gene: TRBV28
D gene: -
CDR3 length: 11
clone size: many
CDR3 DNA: TGTGCCAGCAGTAAGAACACTGAAGCTTTCTTT
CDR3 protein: CASSKNTEAFF

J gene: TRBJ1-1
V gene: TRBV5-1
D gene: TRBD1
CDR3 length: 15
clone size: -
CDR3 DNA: TGCGCCAGCTCTCATTCGGGACAGATGAACACTGAAGCTTTCTTT
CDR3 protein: CASSHSGQMNTEAFF

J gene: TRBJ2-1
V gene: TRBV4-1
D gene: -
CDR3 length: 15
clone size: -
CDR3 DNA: TGCGCCAGCAGCCAAGAGGGGGAAGCTTACAATGAGCAGTTCTTC
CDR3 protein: CASSQEGEAYNEQFF

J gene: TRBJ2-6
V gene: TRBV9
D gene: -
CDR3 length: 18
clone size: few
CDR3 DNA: TGTGCCAGCAGCGTAAAGGGGGACGCCTACTCTGGGGCCAACGTCCTGACTTTC
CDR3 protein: CASSVKGDAYSGANVLTF

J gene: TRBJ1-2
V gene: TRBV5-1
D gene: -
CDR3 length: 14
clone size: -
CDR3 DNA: TGCGCCAGCAGCCTTGACGGAACCAACTATGGCTACACCTTC
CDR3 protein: CASSLDGTNYGYTF

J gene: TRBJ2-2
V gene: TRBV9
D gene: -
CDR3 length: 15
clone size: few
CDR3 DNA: TGTGCCAGCAGCGTAGTAGGGGTGAACACCGGGGAGCTGTTTTTT
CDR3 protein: CASSVVGVNTGELFF

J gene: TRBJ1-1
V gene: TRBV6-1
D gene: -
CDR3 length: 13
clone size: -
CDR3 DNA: TGTGCCAGCGGGGAATGGAGGAACACTGAAGCTTTCTTT
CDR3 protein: CASGEWRNTEAFF

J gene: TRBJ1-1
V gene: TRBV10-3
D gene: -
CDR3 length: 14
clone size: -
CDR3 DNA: TGTGCCATCAGTCCCCAGGGGTCGAACACTGAAGCTTTCTTT
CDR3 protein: CAISPQGSNTEAFF

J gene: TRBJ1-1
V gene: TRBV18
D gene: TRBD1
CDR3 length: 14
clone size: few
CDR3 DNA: TGTGCCAGCTCACGGAAGCAGGGGGGGACTGAAGCTTTCTTT
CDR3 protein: CASSRKQGGTEAFF

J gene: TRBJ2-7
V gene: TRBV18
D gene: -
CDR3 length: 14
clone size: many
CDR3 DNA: TGTGCCAGCTCACCATGGGACGGTCCCTACGAGCAGTACTTC
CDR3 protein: CASSPWDGPYEQYF

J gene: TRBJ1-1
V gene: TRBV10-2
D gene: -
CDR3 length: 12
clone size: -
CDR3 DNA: TGCGCCAGCAGAGGGGTATCGAATGAAGCTTTCTTT
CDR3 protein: CASRGVSNEAFF